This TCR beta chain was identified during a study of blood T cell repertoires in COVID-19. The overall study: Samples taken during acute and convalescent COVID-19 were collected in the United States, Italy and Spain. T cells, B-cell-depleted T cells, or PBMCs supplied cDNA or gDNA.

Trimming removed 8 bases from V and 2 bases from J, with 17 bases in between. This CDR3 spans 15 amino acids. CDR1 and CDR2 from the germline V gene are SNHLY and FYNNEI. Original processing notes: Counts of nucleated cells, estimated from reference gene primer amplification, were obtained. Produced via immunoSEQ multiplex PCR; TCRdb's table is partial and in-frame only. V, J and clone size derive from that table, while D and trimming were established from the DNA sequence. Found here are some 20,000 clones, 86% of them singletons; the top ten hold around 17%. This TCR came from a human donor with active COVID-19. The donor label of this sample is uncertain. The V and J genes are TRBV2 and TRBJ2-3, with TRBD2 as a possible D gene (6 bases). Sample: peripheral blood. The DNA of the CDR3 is TGTGCCAGCCGGCGGGGTGTCGAACACACAGATACGCAGTATTTT. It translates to CASRRGVEHTDTQYF. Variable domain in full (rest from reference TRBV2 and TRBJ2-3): EPEVTQTPSHQVTQMGQEVILRCVPISNHLYFYWYRQILGQKVEFLVSFYNNEISEKSEIFDDQFSVERPDGSNFTLKIRSTKLEDSAMYFCASRRGVEHTDTQYFGPGTRLTVL.